A selection of T cell receptor beta chains follows, all from one sample in a study of T cell changes during pregnancy in multiple sclerosis. Using immunoSEQ multiplex PCR, the repertoire was profiled, and TCRdb retains in-frame clones only, with some absent. The data contain about 47,000 clones, 85% to 90% of them singletons. The sample was CD8+ T cells from peripheral blood mononuclear cells, taken in the second trimester of pregnancy. The receptor set was obtained from a female donor with multiple sclerosis, enrolled in a pregnancy study. Each CDR3 is given with its conserved first and last residue. The D gene is left open where the match is weak. The size of a clone is reported for some rows only, either as once, few or many, or as a class for expanded clones.

>TRBJ1-1|TRBD1|TRBV10-3|.
TGTGCCATCAGTGAGCCGGCAGGTTCGGGACAGGACTCCACGGGATTGAAAGCTTTCTTT
CAISEPAGSGQDSTGLKAFF
>TRBJ2-1|TRBD2|TRBV13|.
TGTGCCAGCAGCCCGGGACTAGCGGGAGGCAATGAGCAGTTCTTC
CASSPGLAGGNEQFF
>TRBJ2-1|TRBD2|TRBV19|.
TGTGCCAGTAGTATTAGCGGGGAACCCTACAATGAGCAGTTCTTC
CASSISGEPYNEQFF
>TRBJ2-1|TRBD2|TRBV4-2|.
TGTGCCAGCAGCCGGCTAGCGGGAGGGGTTGAGCAGTTCTTC
CASSRLAGGVEQFF
>TRBJ1-2|TRBD1|TRBV18|.
TGTGCCAGCTCACCAGAGGGGGCCACTGTCTATGGCTACACCTTC
CASSPEGATVYGYTF
>TRBJ2-2|.|TRBV6-4|.
TGTGCCAGCAGCCCCCGGGGAGACAACACCGGGGAGCTGTTTTTT
CASSPRGDNTGELFF
>TRBJ1-2|.|TRBV7-9|.
TGTGCCAGCAGCCCAGGGTCTACCAGTGGCTACACCTTC
CASSPGSTSGYTF
>TRBJ1-1|TRBD1|TRBV5-5|.
TGTGCCAGCAGCTTAGGGACAGGGATAACTGAAGCTTTCTTT
CASSLGTGITEAFF
>TRBJ2-3|.|TRBV5-1|.
TGCGCCAGCAGACAGGGTCTAAGCACAGATACGCAGTATTTT
CASRQGLSTDTQYF
>TRBJ1-2|TRBD1|TRBV11-2|.
TGTGCCAGCAGCCCCCGGGACAGGGTAAACTATGGCTACACCTTC
CASSPRDRVNYGYTF
>TRBJ2-5|.|TRBV19|once
TGTGCCAGTAGTCCAGGGTGGGAGACCCAGTACTTC
CASSPGWETQYF
>TRBJ2-1|.|TRBV9|.
TGTGCCAGCAGCTCGACTCTAGCGATCTACAATGAGCAGTTCTTC
CASSSTLAIYNEQFF
>TRBJ1-1|.|TRBV13|.
TGTGCCAGCAGCCGAGGAGGGACGGACTACACTGAAGCTTTCTTT
CASSRGGTDYTEAFF
>TRBJ2-3|.|TRBV21-1|.
TGTGCCAGCAGTCCCTCCCCACTCGTAATAGCAGCAGATACGCAGTATTTT
CASSPSPLVIAADTQYF
>TRBJ2-7|TRBD1|TRBV5-4|.
TGTGCCAGCAGCTTGGCCGCAGGGGGCTCCTACGAGCAGTACTTC
CASSLAAGGSYEQYF
>TRBJ2-7|.|TRBV6-1|once
TGTGCCAGCAGTGTCGGCGGCTTAAGCTCCTACGAGCAGTACTTC
CASSVGGLSSYEQYF
>TRBJ1-2|.|TRBV7-2|.
TGTGCCAGCAGCTTAGATCTGGGGCTGGGGAACTATGGCTACACCTTC
CASSLDLGLGNYGYTF
>TRBJ1-4|.|TRBV27|.
TGTGCCAGCAGTCCGCGCGCAACTAATGAAAAACTGTTTTTT
CASSPRATNEKLFF
>TRBJ1-1|TRBD1|TRBV4-1|once
TGCGCCAGCAGCCACCGGACAGGGGGTTTCACTGAAGCTTTCTTT
CASSHRTGGFTEAFF
>TRBJ2-7|TRBD1|TRBV13|.
TGTGCCAGCAGCGCAGGCCGGGACAGTAAGTACTTC
CASSAGRDSKYF
>TRBJ2-1|.|TRBV9|.
TGTGCCAGCAGCGTATACGGGAGCTCCTACAATGAGCAGTTCTTC
CASSVYGSSYNEQFF
>TRBJ2-1|.|TRBV4-2|.
TGTGCCAGCAGCCCCAGCCCCCGGGACTCGAACAATGAGCAGTTCTTC
CASSPSPRDSNNEQFF
>TRBJ2-7|TRBD1|TRBV6-6|.
TGTGCCAGCAGTTACTCCCAGGGACAGGCGAGTTACGAGCAGTACTTC
CASSYSQGQASYEQYF
>TRBJ1-1|.|TRBV13|.
TGTGCCAGCAGCTTAGGCTATTGGGCCCAGAACACTGAAGCTTTCTTT
CASSLGYWAQNTEAFF
>TRBJ1-4|.|TRBV21-1|.
TGTGCCAGCAGTCAGGGACAGGGGGCGAGAGGCGGTGGGGGGCTGTTTTTT
CASSQGQGARGGGGLFF
>TRBJ2-5|.|TRBV15|.
TGTGCCACCAGCAGAGATAGGTCCAGAGTGGGCTCCGGGACCCAGTACTTC
CATSRDRSRVGSGTQYF
>TRBJ2-7|TRBD2|TRBV30|.
TGTGCCTGGAGTGCCGGGACTAGAGAACAGTACTTC
CAWSAGTREQYF
>TRBJ1-1|TRBD1|TRBV30|.
TGTGCCTGGAAAGGGACAGGGGTCACTGAAGCTTTCTTT
CAWKGTGVTEAFF
>TRBJ2-3|TRBD2|TRBV5-6|.
TGTGCCAGCAGTACGGGGGGGGATACGCAGTATTTT
CASSTGGDTQYF
>TRBJ2-7|.|TRBV6-6|once
TGTGCCAGCAGTTTAAGACTGCCCTCCTACGAGCAGTACTTC
CASSLRLPSYEQYF
>TRBJ2-7|.|TRBV2|.
TGTGCCAGCAGGGAGGGGGGGGCCGCCCGCCTAGGGCAGTACTTC
CASREGGAARLGQYF
>TRBJ1-5|.|TRBV4-1|.
TGCGCCAGCAGCCAAGATCCAGGGACACAGCCCCAGCATTTT
CASSQDPGTQPQHF
>TRBJ2-1|.|TRBV7-6|.
TGTGCCAGCAGCTCAGGGGACCCCAGTCCCAATGAGCAGTTCTTC
CASSSGDPSPNEQFF
>TRBJ2-5|TRBD2|TRBV13|.
TGTGCCAGCAGCTTAGGCCGGGGTAGCGGGGCAAAAGAGACCCAGTACTTC
CASSLGRGSGAKETQYF
>TRBJ1-1|.|TRBV27|.
TGTGCCAGCAGTTTAATTGCCGGTGCGGCTGAAGCTTTCTTT
CASSLIAGAAEAFF
>TRBJ2-5|TRBD2|TRBV5-6|.
TGTGCCAGCAGCAACCCAGGAACTAGCGGCCAAGAGACCCAGTACTTC
CASSNPGTSGQETQYF
>TRBJ1-2|.|TRBV15|.
TGTGCCACCAGCAGAGAAGATACAGGCGGAAATGGCTACACCTTC
CATSREDTGGNGYTF
>TRBJ2-2|TRBD1|TRBV2|.
TGTGCCAGCAGTGATTTCTACGAGGGACAGGGGAATGACACCGGGGAGCTGTTTTTT
CASSDFYEGQGNDTGELFF
>TRBJ1-4|.|TRBV19|.
TGTGCCAGTAGTACGACAGCTGCAACTAATGAAAAACTGTTTTTT
CASSTTAATNEKLFF
>TRBJ2-5|.|TRBV6-5|.
TGTGCCAGCAGTTACTCCGTACAAGAGACCCAGTACTTC
CASSYSVQETQYF
>TRBJ2-3|.|TRBV25-1|.
TGTGCCAGCAGTGATGACACAGGGACCAGCACAGATACGCAGTATTTT
CASSDDTGTSTDTQYF